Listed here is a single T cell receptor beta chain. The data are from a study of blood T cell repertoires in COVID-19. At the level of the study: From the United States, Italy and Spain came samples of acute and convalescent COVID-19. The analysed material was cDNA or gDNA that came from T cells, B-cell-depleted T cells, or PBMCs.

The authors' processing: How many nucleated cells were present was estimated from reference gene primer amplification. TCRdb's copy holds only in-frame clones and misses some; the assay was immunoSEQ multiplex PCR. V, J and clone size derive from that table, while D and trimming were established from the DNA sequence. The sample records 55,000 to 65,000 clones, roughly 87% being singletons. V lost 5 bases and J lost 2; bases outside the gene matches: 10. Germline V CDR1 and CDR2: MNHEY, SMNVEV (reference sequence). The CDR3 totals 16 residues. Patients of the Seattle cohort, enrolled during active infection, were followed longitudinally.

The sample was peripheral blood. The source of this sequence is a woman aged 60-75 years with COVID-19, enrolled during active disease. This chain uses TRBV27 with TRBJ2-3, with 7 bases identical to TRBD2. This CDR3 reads CASSQLTSAFTDTQYF. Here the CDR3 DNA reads TGTGCCAGCAGTCAACTAACTAGCGCGTTCACAGATACGCAGTATTTT.